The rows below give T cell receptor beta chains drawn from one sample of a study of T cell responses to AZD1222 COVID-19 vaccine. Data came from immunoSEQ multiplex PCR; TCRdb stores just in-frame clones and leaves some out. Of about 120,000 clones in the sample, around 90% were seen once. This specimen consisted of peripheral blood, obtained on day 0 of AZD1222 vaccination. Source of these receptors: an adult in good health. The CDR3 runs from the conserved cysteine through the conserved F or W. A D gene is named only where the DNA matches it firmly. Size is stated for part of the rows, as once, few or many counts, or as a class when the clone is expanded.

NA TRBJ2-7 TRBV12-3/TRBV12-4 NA CASSLGHEQYF TGTGCCAGCAGTTTAGGTCACGAGCAGTACTTC
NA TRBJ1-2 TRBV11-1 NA CASSATGYGYTF TGTGCCAGCAGCGCGACAGGCTATGGCTACACCTTC
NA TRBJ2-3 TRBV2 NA CASSDLGYTQYF TGTGCCAGCAGTGATTTGGGGTATACGCAGTATTTT
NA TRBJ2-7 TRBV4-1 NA CASSQGPLARGGVAGEQYF TGCGCCAGCAGCCAAGGGCCCCTAGCGAGAGGGGGGGTAGCGGGCGAGCAGTACTTC
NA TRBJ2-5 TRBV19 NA CASSAITSAETQYF TGTGCCAGTAGTGCCATAACCTCCGCAGAGACCCAGTACTTC
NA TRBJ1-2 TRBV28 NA CASSFVTGSSYGYTF TGTGCCAGCAGTTTCGTAACAGGGAGCAGCTATGGCTACACCTTC
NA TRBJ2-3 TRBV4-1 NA CASSQDPDSSRADTQYF TGCGCCAGCAGCCAAGATCCCGACTCCTCTCGCGCAGATACGCAGTATTTT
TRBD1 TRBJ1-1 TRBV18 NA CASSPRQTGGGTEAFF TGTGCCAGCTCACCTCGGCAGACAGGGGGGGGCACTGAAGCTTTCTTT
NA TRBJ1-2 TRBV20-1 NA CSTGNHYGYTF TGCAGTACAGGGAATCACTATGGCTACACCTTC
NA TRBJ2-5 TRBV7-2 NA CASSLAPGQQETQYF TGTGCCAGCAGCTTAGCGCCTGGGCAGCAAGAGACCCAGTACTTC
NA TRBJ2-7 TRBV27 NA CASSLKDSYEQYF TGTGCCAGCAGTTTAAAGGACAGCTACGAGCAGTACTTC
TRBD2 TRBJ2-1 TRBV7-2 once CASSLAGTSGVSYNEQFF TGTGCCAGCAGCTTAGCGGGTACTAGCGGAGTCTCCTACAATGAGCAGTTCTTC
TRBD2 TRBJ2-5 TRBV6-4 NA CASSDERDGTQYF TGTGCCAGCAGTGACGAGCGGGACGGGACCCAGTACTTC
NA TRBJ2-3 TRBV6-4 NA CASSVERIADTQYF TGTGCCAGCAGTGTTGAGCGGATTGCGGATACGCAGTATTTT
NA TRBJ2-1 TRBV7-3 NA CASSLVRSSYNEQFF TGTGCCAGCAGCCTAGTTCGGAGCTCCTACAATGAGCAGTTCTTC
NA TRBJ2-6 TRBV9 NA CASSVVLGDSGANVLTF TGTGCCAGCAGCGTAGTGTTGGGAGACTCTGGGGCCAACGTCCTGACTTTC
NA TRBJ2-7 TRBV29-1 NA CSVGLAGTNSYEQYF TGCAGCGTTGGCCTCGCGGGGACCAACTCCTACGAGCAGTACTTC
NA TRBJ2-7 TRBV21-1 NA CASSKGENSSSYEQYF TGTGCCAGCAGCAAAGGAGAAAACAGCAGCTCCTACGAGCAGTACTTC
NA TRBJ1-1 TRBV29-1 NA CSGTGAMNTEAFF TGCAGCGGCACCGGGGCAATGAACACTGAAGCTTTCTTT
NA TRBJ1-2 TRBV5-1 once CASSLVSGDGYTF TGCGCCAGCAGCTTGGTCTCAGGGGATGGCTACACCTTC
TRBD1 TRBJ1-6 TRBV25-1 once CASRTGGAALSPLHF TGTGCCAGCAGGACAGGGGGCGCAGCTCTTTCACCCCTCCACTTT
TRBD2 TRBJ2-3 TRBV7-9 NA CASSRGTSGSTGDTQYF TGTGCCAGCAGCCGCGGGACTAGCGGGAGTACTGGAGATACGCAGTATTTT
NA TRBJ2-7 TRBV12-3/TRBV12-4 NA CASSSTGYEQYF TGTGCCAGCAGTTCCACAGGGTACGAGCAGTACTTC
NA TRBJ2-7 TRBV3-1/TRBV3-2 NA CASSQGGTGQYF TGTGCCAGCAGCCAAGGTGGAACAGGACAGTACTTC
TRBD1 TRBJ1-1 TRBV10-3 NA CAISESMAGTGKNTEAFF TGTGCCATCAGTGAGTCGATGGCCGGGACAGGGAAGAACACTGAAGCTTTCTTT
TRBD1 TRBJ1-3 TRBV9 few CASSVGEGASGNTIYF TGTGCCAGCAGCGTAGGGGAGGGGGCATCTGGAAACACCATATATTTT